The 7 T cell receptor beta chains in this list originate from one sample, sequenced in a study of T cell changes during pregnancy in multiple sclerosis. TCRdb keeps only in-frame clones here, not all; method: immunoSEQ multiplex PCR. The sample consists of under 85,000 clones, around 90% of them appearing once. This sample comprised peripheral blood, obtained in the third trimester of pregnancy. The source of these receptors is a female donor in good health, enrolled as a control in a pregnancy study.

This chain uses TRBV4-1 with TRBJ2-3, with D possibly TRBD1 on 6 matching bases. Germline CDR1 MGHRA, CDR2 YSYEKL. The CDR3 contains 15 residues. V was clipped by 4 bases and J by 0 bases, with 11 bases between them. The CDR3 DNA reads TGCGCCAGCAGCCGATACAGGGCCAGCACAGATACGCAGTATTTT. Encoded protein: CASSRYRASTDTQYF.

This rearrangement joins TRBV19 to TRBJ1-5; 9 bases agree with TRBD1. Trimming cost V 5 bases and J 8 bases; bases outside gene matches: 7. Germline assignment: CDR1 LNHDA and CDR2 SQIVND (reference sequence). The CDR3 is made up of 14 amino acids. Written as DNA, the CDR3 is TGTGCCAGTAGTCCTGGACAGGGGTTCAAGCCCCAGCATTTT. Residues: CASSPGQGFKPQHF. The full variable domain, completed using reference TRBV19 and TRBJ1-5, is DGGITQSPKYLFRKEGQNVTLSCEQNLNHDAMYWYRQDPGQGLRLIYYSQIVNDFQKGDIAEGYSVSREKKESFPLTVTSAQKNPTAFYLCASSPGQGFKPQHFGDGTRLSIL.

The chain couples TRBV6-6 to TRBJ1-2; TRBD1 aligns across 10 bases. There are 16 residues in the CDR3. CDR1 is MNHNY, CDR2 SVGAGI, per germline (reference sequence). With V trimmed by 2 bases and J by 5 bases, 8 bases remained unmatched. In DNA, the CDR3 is TGTGCCAGCAGTTACACGGTCGGGACAGGGGCATATGGCTACACCTTC. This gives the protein CASSYTVGTGAYGYTF.

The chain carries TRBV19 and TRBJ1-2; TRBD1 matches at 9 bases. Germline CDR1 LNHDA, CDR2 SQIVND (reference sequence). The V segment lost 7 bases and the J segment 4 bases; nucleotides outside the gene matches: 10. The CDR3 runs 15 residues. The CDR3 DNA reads TGTGCCAGTATCGCTCCCGGGACAGGGACCTATGGCTACACCTTC. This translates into CASIAPGTGTYGYTF.

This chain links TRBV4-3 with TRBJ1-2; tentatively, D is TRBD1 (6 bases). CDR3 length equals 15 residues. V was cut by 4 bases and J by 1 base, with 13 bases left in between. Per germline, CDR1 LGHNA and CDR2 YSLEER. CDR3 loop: CASSRDTYVNYGYTF. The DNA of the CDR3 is TGCGCCAGCAGCCGGGACACGTACGTTAACTATGGCTACACCTTC.

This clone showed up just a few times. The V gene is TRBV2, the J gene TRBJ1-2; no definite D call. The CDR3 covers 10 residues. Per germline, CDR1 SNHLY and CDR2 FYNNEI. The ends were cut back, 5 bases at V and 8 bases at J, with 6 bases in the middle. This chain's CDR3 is CASSIQGYTF. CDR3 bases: TGTGCCAGCAGTATCCAAGGCTACACCTTC.

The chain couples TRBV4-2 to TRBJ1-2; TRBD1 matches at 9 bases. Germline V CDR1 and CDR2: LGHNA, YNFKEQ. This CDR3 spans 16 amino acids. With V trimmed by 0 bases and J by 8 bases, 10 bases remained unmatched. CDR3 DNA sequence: TGTGCCAGCAGCCAAGATCCACAGCCGGGACAGGGAGGCTACACCTTC. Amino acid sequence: CASSQDPQPGQGGYTF.